This T cell receptor (beta chain) was documented in a study of long-term antiretroviral therapy in people with HIV. Findings and caveats of the study: CDR3 lengths in HIV samples spanned a narrower range than controls.

Remarks on this clone: Antigen unknown.

Trimming shortened V by 5 bases and J by 6 bases, and 7 bases separated the two germline ends. Germline V gene lookup returns CDR1 GTSNPN and CDR2 SVGIG (reference sequence). This CDR3 is built from 10 residues. Version v3.0 of the immunoSEQ assay was performed at survey level. Sequencing had a target that covered roughly 40,000-55,000 T-cell genomes per sample. The table came from immunoSEQ multiplex PCR; TCRdb's copy has only in-frame clones and leaves some out. The table lists approximately 25,000 clones, around 83% of them singletons. V and J are TRBV30 and TRBJ1-2, with D hard to call. The source was unsorted PBMCs, collected 3 years after starting antiretroviral therapy. The receptor comes from a man aged 50 or older with HIV. The CDR3 region has the DNA TGTGCCTGGGGCCTTGATGGCTACACCTTC. Translating it yields CAWGLDGYTF.